These 21 T cell receptor beta chains were sequenced from one sample in a study of blood T cell repertoires in COVID-19. TCRdb's copy holds only in-frame clones and misses some; the assay was immunoSEQ multiplex PCR. The data show roughly 150,000 clones, with around 82% seen just once and roughly 1.9% held by the top ten. Sequencing was done on a sample of peripheral blood. The receptors shown here come from a woman aged 80 or over with acute or convalescent COVID-19.

This chain uses TRBV7-2 with TRBJ1-2; D perhaps matches TRBD1 (6 bases). Deletions cut 2 bases from V and 1 base from J, with 11 bases between. In germline, CDR1 is SGHTA, CDR2 FQGNSA. The CDR3 loop spans 15 amino acids. CDR3 in DNA: TGTGCCAGCAGCTTAAATACAGGGAGTAACTATGGCTACACCTTC. Its translation: CASSLNTGSNYGYTF.

The chain carries TRBV29-1 and TRBJ2-1; 8 bases match TRBD2. The germline gives CDR1 SQVTM, CDR2 ANQGSEA. V was clipped by 6 bases and J by 3 bases; unmatched bases: 4. The CDR3 runs 13 residues. CDR3 region: CSVGSGGYNEQFF. In nucleotides, the CDR3 is TGCAGCGTCGGCAGCGGGGGCTACAATGAGCAGTTCTTC.

The chain links TRBV28 to TRBJ2-3; D remains unclear. Germline CDR1 is MDHEN and CDR2 is SYDVKM. The V end lost 6 bases, the J end lost 6 bases, and 7 bases lay between the germline ends. There are 11 residues in the CDR3. CDR3 DNA: TGTGCCAGCAGCCTGGAGGATACGCAGTATTTT. Protein: CASSLEDTQYF.

The count of this clone is one. The gene calls are TRBV2 and TRBJ2-5; 7 bases map to TRBD1. The CDR3 spans 15 residues. CDR1 SNHLY and CDR2 FYNNEI come from the germline V gene. The trim removed 2 bases at V and 7 bases at J, leaving 10 bases unmatched. CDR3 residues: CASSEPWQGDGTQYF. CDR3 sequence (DNA): TGTGCCAGCAGTGAACCCTGGCAGGGGGACGGGACCCAGTACTTC.

This chain's CDR3 is CASSLVAGLSTDTQYF. The DNA for the CDR3 is TGTGCCAGTAGTCTGGTAGCGGGACTTAGCACAGATACGCAGTATTTT. V and J are TRBV19 and TRBJ2-3; 8 nucleotides match TRBD2. V shed 5 bases, J shed 0 bases, and the junction held 7 bases outside the gene matches. CDR3 size: 16 residues. Germline values: CDR1 LNHDA, CDR2 SQIVND (reference sequence).

V usage is TRBV4-1 and J usage is TRBJ1-5; 7 bases map to TRBD1. CDR1 MGHRA and CDR2 YSYEKL come from the germline V gene. This CDR3 comprises 15 residues. Losses at the gene ends were 0 bases for V and 10 bases for J; bases not matched to a gene: 9. The CDR3 nucleotides read TGCGCCAGCAGCCAAGACGACAGGGTGTCTTATCCCCAGCATTTT. As protein: CASSQDDRVSYPQHF.

J is TRBJ2-7 and V is TRBV18; D gene uncertain. Germline loops: CDR1 KGHSH, CDR2 LQKENI. This CDR3 has 12 residues. V was shortened by 4 bases and J by 4 bases, with 8 bases between the two germline ends. CDR3 coding DNA: TGTGCCAGCTCACTTGACGGGTACGAGCAGTACTTC. Translated, it gives CASSLDGYEQYF.

The chain carries TRBV30 and TRBJ2-3; tentative D call: TRBD2 (6 bases). In germline, CDR1 is GTSNPN, CDR2 SVGIG (reference sequence). Trimming stripped 5 bases from V and 8 bases from J, with 11 bases between. There are 11 residues in the CDR3. The CDR3 region is CAWWSGGTQYF. The CDR3 DNA reads TGTGCCTGGTGGTCCGGGGGTACGCAGTATTTT.

This clone was observed once. The gene calls are TRBV5-4 and TRBJ2-1; 13 bases agree with TRBD2. V shed 5 bases and J 9 bases; nucleotides not matched to a gene: 17. CDR1 is SGHNT, CDR2 YYREEE, per germline (reference sequence). The CDR3 covers 18 residues. Here the CDR3 reads CASSSTSGRAGWFGEQFF. DNA for the CDR3: TGTGCCAGCAGTTCTACTAGCGGGAGGGCCGGTTGGTTTGGTGAGCAGTTCTTC. Looking up the rest from reference TRBV5-4 and TRBJ2-1 gives the full variable domain: ETGVTQSPTHLIKTRGQQVTLRCSSQSGHNTVSWYQQALGQGPQFIFQYYREEENGRGNFPPRFSGLQFPNYSSELNVNALELDDSALYLCASSSTSGRAGWFGEQFFGPGTRLTVL.

The V gene is TRBV19, the J gene TRBJ1-2; tentative D call: TRBD1 (6 bases). Trimming cost V 6 bases and J 7 bases, with 15 bases left between them. The germline gives CDR1 LNHDA, CDR2 SQIVND (reference sequence). The CDR3 runs to 13 residues. The CDR3 DNA reads as TGTGCCAGTAGGGACAGCAGGTATCGTGGCTACACCTTC. It translates to CASRDSRYRGYTF.

The CDR3 nucleotides read TGTGCCAGTAGTATCCGAGACAGGGTTCCGAACAATGAGCAGTTCTTC. Residues: CASSIRDRVPNNEQFF. The V gene is TRBV19, the J gene TRBJ2-1; 7 bases fit TRBD1. The CDR3 contains 16 residues. The germline V gene encodes CDR1 LNHDA and CDR2 SQIVND (reference sequence). The trim removed 3 bases at V and 5 bases at J, leaving 10 bases unmatched.

The chain has TRBV28 and TRBJ1-4, with no clear D. V was clipped by 4 bases and J by 0 bases, with 9 bases between them. The CDR3 loop spans 15 amino acids. Germline V gives CDR1 MDHEN, CDR2 SYDVKM. The CDR3 bases are TGTGCCAGCAGTTCCCCGACAACAACTAATGAAAAACTGTTTTTT. This sequence encodes CASSSPTTTNEKLFF.

This chain connects TRBV6-5 to TRBJ2-7; perhaps TRBD1 as D (6 bases). The CDR3 length is 14 residues. The V gene's germline CDR1 is MNHEY and CDR2 SVGAGI. V was shortened by 6 bases and J by 0 bases, with 12 bases between the two germline ends. Here the CDR3 DNA reads TGTGCCAGCAGGCGAGACAGGCACTCCTACGAGCAGTACTTC. Protein sequence: CASRRDRHSYEQYF.

J is TRBJ2-3 and V is TRBV9; 7 bases fit TRBD1. From germline, CDR1 is SGDLS and CDR2 YYNGEE. The CDR3 is 16 residues long. V shed 3 bases, J shed 4 bases, and the junction held 11 bases outside the gene matches. CDR3 in amino acids: CASSENRDSLADTQYF. The CDR3 region has the DNA TGTGCCAGCAGCGAAAACCGGGACAGCCTCGCAGATACGCAGTATTTT.

This clone was counted a few times. V and J are TRBV6-6 and TRBJ2-7; 11 nucleotides line up with TRBD2. Looked up from germline, CDR1 is MNHNY and CDR2 is SVGAGI (reference sequence). V shed 7 bases, J shed 4 bases, and the junction held 9 bases outside the gene matches. This CDR3 region has 15 residues. CDR3 in DNA: TGTGCCAGCAACCCTCTAGCGGGGGGCAGTTACGAGCAGTACTTC. Amino acids: CASNPLAGGSYEQYF.

The sample holds one count of this clone. This chain connects TRBV25-1 to TRBJ1-1; D is perhaps TRBD1 (5 bases). V was pared by 3 bases and J by 6 bases, with 11 bases between. The CDR3 is made up of 13 amino acids. Germline V CDR1 and CDR2: MGHDK, SYGVNS. The DNA for the CDR3 is TGTGCCAGCAGTGACCAGGGTCGAGCTGAAGCTTTCTTT. This sequence encodes CASSDQGRAEAFF.

V usage is TRBV24-1 and J usage is TRBJ2-5; 7 bases agree with TRBD2. The trim removed 3 bases at V and 5 bases at J, leaving 5 bases unmatched. The CDR3 is 14 residues long. The germline V gene encodes CDR1 KGHDR and CDR2 SFDVKD. This chain's CDR3 is CATSDAGRGETQYF. Written as DNA, the CDR3 is TGTGCCACCAGTGATGCGGGGCGGGGGGAGACCCAGTACTTC.

The chain is built from TRBV4-1 and TRBJ1-4, with D hard to call. CDR3 length: 15 amino acids. The germline CDR1 and CDR2 sequences are MGHRA and YSYEKL. Deletions cut 1 base from V and 8 bases from J, with 14 bases between. This CDR3 is CASSQGQGEGEKLFF. The CDR3 region has the DNA TGCGCCAGCAGCCAAGGCCAAGGAGAGGGCGAAAAACTGTTTTTT.

This clone was seen a handful of times. The chain combines TRBV6-4 with TRBJ1-2; D is undetermined. The V gene's germline CDR1 is MRHNA and CDR2 SNTAGT. Trimming stripped 2 bases from V and 0 bases from J, with 10 bases between. CDR3 length: 15 residues. The CDR3 loop reads CASSDRIGSNYGYTF. The CDR3 DNA is TGTGCCAGCAGTGACAGAATCGGTTCTAACTATGGCTACACCTTC.

The chain has TRBV6-6 and TRBJ2-7; 8 bases map to TRBD1. The V segment lost 2 bases and the J segment 5 bases; nucleotides outside the gene matches: 5. The CDR3 consists of 14 residues. Per the germline V gene, CDR1 is MNHNY and CDR2 is SVGAGI (reference sequence). The CDR3 nucleotides read TGTGCCAGCAGTTACGGACAGGGCTTCGACGAGCAGTACTTC. Translation gives CASSYGQGFDEQYF.

The gene calls are TRBV3-1 (or the pseudogene TRBV3-2) and TRBJ2-3; maybe TRBD1 (5 bases). The germline CDR1 and CDR2 sequences are LGHDT and YNNKEL (reference sequence). This CDR3 region has 16 residues. The ends were cut back, 7 bases at V and 5 bases at J, with 22 bases in the middle. DNA for the CDR3: TGTGCCAGCACCCTTTTCAGGGCAGGGCTGGAAGATACGCAGTATTTT. It codes for CASTLFRAGLEDTQYF.